In this sample, the clone carrying this T cell receptor (beta chain) turned up a few times. The entry originates in a study of blood T cell repertoires in COVID-19. The method was immunoSEQ multiplex PCR; TCRdb's version includes in-frame clones alone and lacks a portion of them. This sample has 150,000 to 200,000 clones; over 75% occur once, and the top ten carry approximately 2.6%. This CDR3 has 13 residues. V shed 3 bases and J shed 3 bases, with 9 bases lying between them. Germline CDR1 reads GTSNPN; CDR2 reads SVGIG (reference sequence). Material: peripheral blood. The clonotype was recovered from a man aged 65-85 years with acute or convalescent COVID-19. V is TRBV30 and J is TRBJ1-5, with no clear D. This CDR3 is CAWSHTDNQPQHF. The CDR3 DNA follows: TGTGCCTGGAGCCACACAGACAATCAGCCCCAGCATTTT.